This TCR beta chain was profiled in a study of OX40 agonist ivuxolimab in advanced cancers. In its sample, this clone was seen once. The CDR3 sequence is 16 residues long. Germline lookup yields CDR1 MNHEY and CDR2 SMNVEV (reference sequence). Trimming at V came to 6 bases and at J to 2 bases, leaving 10 bases not matched to a gene. Patients were ruled out by autoimmune disease history or systemic immunosuppression. With baseline, cycle 4 day 1, and cycle 7 day 1 as timepoints, blood was sampled. Sequenced by immunoSEQ multiplex PCR; TCRdb stores in-frame clones only, minus some. The sample holds about 22,000 clones, 84% seen once.

Sequences were derived from CD4+ or CD8+ T cells sorted from blood, sampled in a trial of the OX40 agonist ivuxolimab. The source of this sequence is an adult with an advanced solid tumor such as melanoma, head and neck, liver or kidney cancer. The V call is TRBV27, the J call TRBJ2-7; TRBD2 matches at 10 bases. DNA for the CDR3: TGTGCCAGCAGCTTGATAAGCGGGAGGGCGGCCTACGAGCAGTACTTC. The encoded protein is CASSLISGRAAYEQYF.